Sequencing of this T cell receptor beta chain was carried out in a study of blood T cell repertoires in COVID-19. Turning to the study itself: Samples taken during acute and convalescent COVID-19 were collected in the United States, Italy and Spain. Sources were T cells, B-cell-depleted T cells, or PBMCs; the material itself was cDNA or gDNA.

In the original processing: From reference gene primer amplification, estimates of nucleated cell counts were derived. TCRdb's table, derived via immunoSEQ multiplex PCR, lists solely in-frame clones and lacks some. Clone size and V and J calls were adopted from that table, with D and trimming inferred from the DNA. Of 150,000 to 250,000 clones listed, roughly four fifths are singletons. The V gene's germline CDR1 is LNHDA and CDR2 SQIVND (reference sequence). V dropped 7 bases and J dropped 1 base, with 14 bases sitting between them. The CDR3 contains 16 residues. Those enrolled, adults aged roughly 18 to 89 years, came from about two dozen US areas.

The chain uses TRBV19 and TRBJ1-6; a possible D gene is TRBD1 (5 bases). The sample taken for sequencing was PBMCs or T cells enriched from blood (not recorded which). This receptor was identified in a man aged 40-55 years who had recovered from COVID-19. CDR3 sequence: CASKVAGRSYNSPLHF. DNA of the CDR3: TGTGCCAGTAAGGTCGCAGGGAGGTCCTATAATTCACCCCTCCACTTT.